The 5 T cell receptor beta chains presented below share a single source sample, sequenced in a study of cytotoxic CD8 clonotypes in ibrutinib-treated CLL. TCRdb's copy holds only in-frame clones and misses some; the assay was immunoSEQ multiplex PCR. The table shows some 92,000 clones, with 77% occurring only once. Material: PBMCs, obtained after 24 months of ibrutinib treatment. Every receptor here comes from a human donor with chronic lymphocytic leukemia.

The genes are TRBV7-3 and TRBJ2-3; 8 bases agree with TRBD2. Trimming took 5 bases from V and 6 from J; bases not matched to a gene: 13. The CDR3 totals 16 residues. Germline CDR1 reads SGHTA; CDR2 reads FQGTGA. This CDR3 is CASSPSGTSGSDTQYF. Written as DNA, the CDR3 is TGTGCCAGCAGCCCCTCCGGGACTAGTGGGAGTGATACGCAGTATTTT.

This clone has more than one count but fewer than ten. This chain links TRBV2 with TRBJ2-7; 9 nucleotides align to TRBD1. This CDR3 is 16 amino acids long. V shed 4 bases and J 6 bases; nucleotides not matched to a gene: 13. CDR1 is SNHLY, CDR2 FYNNEI, per germline. Written as DNA, the CDR3 is TGTGCCAGCAGTGTAGGACAGGGGTTGGGGTCTGTCGAGCAGTACTTC. Translating it yields CASSVGQGLGSVEQYF.

The chain recombines TRBV19 with TRBJ2-2; D may be TRBD1 (6 bases). V shed 9 bases and J shed 4 bases, with 18 bases lying between them. CDR1 is LNHDA and CDR2 is SQIVND in the germline V gene (reference sequence). CDR3 length: 15 residues. The CDR3 here is CASGTGRPGTGELFF. As DNA, the CDR3 is TGTGCCAGCGGCACAGGGAGACCTGGCACCGGGGAGCTGTTTTTT.

The rearrangement links TRBV5-6 to TRBJ2-7; 15 bases are a match to TRBD2. The CDR3 runs 19 residues. Germline values: CDR1 SGHDT, CDR2 YYEEEE. Trimming at V came to 4 bases and at J to 0 bases, leaving 11 bases not matched to a gene. DNA of the CDR3: TGTGCCAGCAGCCTCGGACTAGCGGGAGGGCCCTCCTTCTCCTACGAGCAGTACTTC. It specifies CASSLGLAGGPSFSYEQYF.

This sequence joins TRBV7-3 and TRBJ2-1, with 7 positions matching TRBD2. The germline V gene encodes CDR1 SGHTA and CDR2 FQGTGA. The ends lost 5 bases at V and 7 bases at J; junction bases unmatched: 5. The CDR3 covers 13 residues. DNA of the CDR3: TGTGCCAGCAGCGACTACGGGGGGAATGAGCAGTTCTTC. Amino acid sequence: CASSDYGGNEQFF.